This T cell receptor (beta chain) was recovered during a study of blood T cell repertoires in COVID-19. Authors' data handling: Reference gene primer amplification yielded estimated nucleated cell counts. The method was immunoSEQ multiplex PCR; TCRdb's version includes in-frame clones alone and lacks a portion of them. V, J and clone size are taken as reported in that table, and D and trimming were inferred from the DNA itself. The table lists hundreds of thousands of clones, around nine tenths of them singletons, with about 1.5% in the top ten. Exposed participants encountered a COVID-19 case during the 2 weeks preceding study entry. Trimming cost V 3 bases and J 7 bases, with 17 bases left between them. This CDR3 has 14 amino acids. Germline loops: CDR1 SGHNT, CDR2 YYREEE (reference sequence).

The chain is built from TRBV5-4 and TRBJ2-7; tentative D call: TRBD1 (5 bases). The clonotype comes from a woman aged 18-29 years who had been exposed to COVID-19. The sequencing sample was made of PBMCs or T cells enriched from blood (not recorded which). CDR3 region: CASSSLGPLGEQYF. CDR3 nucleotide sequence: TGTGCCAGCAGCTCCCTGGGGCCACTGGGGGAGCAGTACTTC.